This is a list of T cell receptor beta chains from one sample in a study of blood T cell repertoires in COVID-19. Using immunoSEQ multiplex PCR, the repertoire was profiled, and TCRdb retains in-frame clones only, with some absent. The repertoire holds about 260,000 clones, with approximately 90% as singletons. The source material was PBMCs or T cells enriched from blood (not recorded which). The origin of the receptors is a woman aged 30 to 39 with acute COVID-19. The CDR3 runs from the conserved cysteine through the conserved F or W. A D gene is named only where the DNA matches it firmly. Part of the rows lack a size; the others show once, few, many or a class for expanded clones.

d_gene	abundance	v_gene	j_gene	CDR3aa	CDR3nt
TRBD1	NA	TRBV27	TRBJ2-7	CASRGTGSYEQYF	TGTGCCAGCAGAGGGACAGGGAGCTACGAGCAGTACTTC
NA	NA	TRBV5-1	TRBJ2-1	CASSLGSSEQFF	TGCGCCAGCAGCTTGGGCTCGAGTGAGCAGTTCTTC
NA	NA	TRBV5-4	TRBJ2-1	CASSLGGSSYNEQFF	TGTGCCAGCAGCTTGGGGGGCAGCTCCTACAATGAGCAGTTCTTC
NA	NA	TRBV27	TRBJ2-7	CASSFFGVSHSHEQYF	TGTGCCAGCAGTTTTTTCGGGGTCTCTCATTCCCACGAGCAGTACTTC
TRBD1	once	TRBV6-5	TRBJ2-7	CASSYSSDRAYYEQYF	TGTGCCAGCAGTTACTCGAGCGACAGGGCTTATTACGAGCAGTACTTC
TRBD1	NA	TRBV2	TRBJ2-2	CASSRDRGYTGELFF	TGTGCCAGCAGCAGGGACAGGGGGTATACCGGGGAGCTGTTTTTT
NA	once	TRBV7-9	TRBJ1-2	CASSFSQEYGYTF	TGTGCCAGCAGCTTCAGTCAAGAATATGGCTACACCTTC
NA	NA	TRBV20-1	TRBJ1-1	CSAGLNTEAFF	TGCAGTGCTGGACTCAACACTGAAGCTTTCTTT
TRBD2	NA	TRBV28	TRBJ2-1	CASSLGGESSYNEQFF	TGTGCCAGCAGTTTGGGGGGGGAGAGCTCCTACAATGAGCAGTTCTTC
TRBD2	once	TRBV15	TRBJ2-1	CATSRPIRVGRAFGDEQFF	TGTGCCACCAGCAGACCAATCCGGGTCGGGAGGGCCTTCGGCGATGAGCAGTTCTTC
TRBD2	NA	TRBV19	TRBJ2-7	CASSISGTYEQYF	TGTGCCAGTAGCATTAGCGGGACCTACGAGCAGTACTTC
TRBD2	NA	TRBV7-9	TRBJ2-1	CASSLPSGASSYNEQFF	TGTGCCAGCAGCTTACCTAGCGGGGCCAGCTCCTACAATGAGCAGTTCTTC
TRBD2	NA	TRBV7-9	TRBJ2-1	CASSFGLALDEQFF	TGTGCCAGCAGCTTCGGACTAGCGTTGGATGAGCAGTTCTTC
TRBD1	once	TRBV28	TRBJ2-6	CASSPLGPGTGAGANVLTF	TGTGCCAGCAGTCCTTTGGGTCCCGGGACAGGGGCTGGGGCCAACGTCCTGACTTTC
TRBD1	NA	TRBV6-1	TRBJ2-1	CASSVQGSGNPNEQFF	TGTGCCAGCAGTGTACAGGGGTCCGGGAATCCGAATGAGCAGTTCTTC
TRBD1	NA	TRBV3-1/TRBV3-2	TRBJ1-1	CASSQDGQGLTEAFF	TGTGCCAGCAGCCAAGATGGACAGGGACTCACTGAAGCTTTCTTT
NA	many	TRBV5-3	TRBJ2-7	CARNSSGDIYEQYF	TGTGCCAGAAACTCCTCCGGGGACATCTACGAGCAGTACTTC
NA	NA	TRBV9	TRBJ1-3	CASSVSGSGNTIYF	TGTGCCAGCAGCGTATCAGGGTCTGGAAACACCATATATTTT
TRBD2	NA	TRBV19	TRBJ2-3	CASSIGSGGESDTQYF	TGTGCCAGTAGTATTGGGAGCGGGGGAGAGTCAGATACGCAGTATTTT
NA	NA	TRBV2	TRBJ1-2	CASSEDRGPVDGYTF	TGTGCCAGCAGTGAAGATAGGGGTCCGGTGGATGGCTACACCTTC
NA	NA	TRBV7-3	TRBJ2-3	CASSFSEPDTQYF	TGTGCCAGCAGCTTCAGTGAACCAGATACGCAGTATTTT
NA	NA	TRBV3-1/TRBV3-2	TRBJ2-7	CASSQDGAVSYEQYF	TGTGCCAGCAGCCAAGACGGAGCGGTATCCTACGAGCAGTACTTC
NA	NA	TRBV7-8	TRBJ1-3	CASSLGSSSGNTIYF	TGTGCCAGCAGCTTAGGTAGCAGCTCTGGAAACACCATATATTTT
TRBD2	NA	TRBV3-1/TRBV3-2	TRBJ2-7	CASSRSTSWLYEQYF	TGTGCCAGCAGCCGGTCGACTAGCTGGCTGTACGAGCAGTACTTC
TRBD1	NA	TRBV3-1/TRBV3-2	TRBJ1-6	CASSQDHRGNDSPLHF	TGTGCCAGCAGCCAGGACCACAGGGGGAATGATTCACCCCTCCACTTT
TRBD1	NA	TRBV27	TRBJ2-7	CASSLAGTGAYEQYF	TGTGCCAGCAGTTTAGCCGGGACAGGGGCCTACGAGCAGTACTTC
NA	NA	TRBV28	TRBJ1-4	CASSLCVGLPEKLFF	TGTGCCAGCAGTTTATGCGTGGGACTTCCTGAAAAACTGTTTTTT
NA	NA	TRBV4-1	TRBJ2-1	CASSQTKGGNEQFF	TGCGCCAGCAGCCAAACCAAAGGGGGTAATGAGCAGTTCTTC
TRBD1	NA	TRBV18	TRBJ2-1	CASSPGPLGTGGPRTYNEQFF	TGTGCCAGCTCACCGGGACCACTTGGGACAGGGGGTCCTCGGACCTACAATGAGCAGTTCTTC
NA	NA	TRBV5-1	TRBJ2-3	CASTPEGPSTDTQYF	TGCGCCAGCACCCCAGAGGGTCCAAGCACAGATACGCAGTATTTT
NA	NA	TRBV4-3	TRBJ1-1	CASSQDRGLNTEAFF	TGCGCCAGCAGCCAAGATAGGGGTTTAAACACTGAAGCTTTCTTT
TRBD1	once	TRBV29-1	TRBJ2-3	CSGSGTGGYTDTQYF	TGCAGCGGGTCCGGAACAGGGGGCTACACAGATACGCAGTATTTT
TRBD1	NA	TRBV10-2	TRBJ1-6	CASSVSTGDSPLHF	TGCGCCAGCAGTGTTTCGACAGGGGATTCACCCCTCCACTTT
TRBD2	once	TRBV5-4	TRBJ2-1	CASSLASSGSREQFF	TGTGCCAGCAGCTTGGCCTCTAGCGGGAGTCGGGAGCAGTTCTTC
TRBD2	NA	TRBV3-1/TRBV3-2	TRBJ2-2	CASSRGLAGATGELFF	TGTGCCAGCAGCCGGGGACTAGCGGGAGCCACCGGGGAGCTGTTTTTT
NA	NA	TRBV27	TRBJ1-1	CASTSGGGLNTEAFF	TGTGCCAGCACCTCAGGAGGAGGGCTGAACACTGAAGCTTTCTTT
TRBD1	NA	TRBV28	TRBJ1-3	CASSPTGVGNTIYF	TGTGCCAGCAGCCCGACAGGGGTAGGAAACACCATATATTTT
NA	once	TRBV18	TRBJ1-4	CASSKGRTDATNEKLFF	TGTGCCAGCTCAAAGGGGAGGACGGATGCAACTAATGAAAAACTGTTTTTT
NA	NA	TRBV5-1	TRBJ2-2	CASKQGPNTGELFF	TGCGCCAGCAAGCAGGGTCCGAACACCGGGGAGCTGTTTTTT
TRBD2	NA	TRBV18	TRBJ2-1	CASSPRTSGTNYNEQFF	TGTGCCAGCTCACCCAGGACTAGCGGGACTAATTACAATGAGCAGTTCTTC